This T cell receptor (beta chain) was captured in a study of blood T cell repertoires in COVID-19. On the study more broadly: Samples representing acute and convalescent COVID-19 were sourced from the United States, Italy and Spain. Sample material is recorded as cDNA or gDNA derived from T cells, B-cell-depleted T cells, or PBMCs.

This clone was seen once. Original methodology: The authors estimated nucleated cell counts from reference gene primer amplification. Sequencing was performed with immunoSEQ multiplex PCR; in TCRdb, only in-frame clones are kept and a portion is missing. Clone size and the V and J calls come from that table; the DNA yielded D and trimming. This sample has 200,000 or so clones, with over 75% found just once. Germline CDR1 reads LGHNA; CDR2 reads YSLEER. The CDR3 length is 15 residues. The V end was cut by 0 bases, the J end by 10 bases, with 13 bases between. The receptor's source is a man between 60 and 75 years old with acute or convalescent COVID-19. Source material: peripheral blood. The J gene is TRBJ1-6, the V gene TRBV4-3, with D tentatively TRBD1 (5 bases). Written as DNA, the CDR3 is TGCGCCAGCAGCCAAGAACGGCAGGGCCGATCACCCCTCCACTTT. This sequence encodes CASSQERQGRSPLHF.